This T cell receptor (beta chain) was captured in a study of PD-1 blockade in classical Hodgkin lymphoma. Whole-study findings and limits: Reported baseline diversity: healthy donors highest, relapsed/refractory patients lowest.

As concerns this clone: The antigen remains undetermined.

Sequenced by immunoSEQ multiplex PCR; TCRdb stores in-frame clones only, minus some. The table includes fewer than 90,000 clones, roughly 93% detected once. The time point here: newly diagnosed, previously untreated cHL patient sample. This CDR3 is 15 amino acids long. Germline V gene lookup returns CDR1 ENHRY and CDR2 SYGVKD. V was clipped by 6 bases and J by 7 bases; unmatched bases: 12. This TCR was recovered from a human donor with classical Hodgkin lymphoma. This chain connects TRBV10-3 to TRBJ2-7; 10 nucleotides line up with TRBD1. The sample was peripheral blood mononuclear cells (PBMCs). CDR3 loop: CAIRQTGTGVNEQYF. CDR3 in DNA: TGTGCCATCAGACAAACCGGGACAGGGGTGAATGAGCAGTACTTC.